This entry is about one TCR beta chain. Authors' data handling: Reference gene primer amplification gave nucleated cell count estimates. Some clones are missing from TCRdb's copy, which holds only in-frame ones; the method was immunoSEQ multiplex PCR. The DNA was the basis for D and trimming; V, J and clone size are from that table. This table holds 300,000 or so clones, approximately 89% found once. These data originate in a study of blood T cell repertoires in COVID-19. Study-level background: Samples representing acute and convalescent COVID-19 were sourced from the United States, Italy and Spain.

Germline lookup yields CDR1 LNHNV and CDR2 YYDKDF (reference sequence). The CDR3 is 13 residues long. Trimming pared 0 bases from V and 2 bases from J, leaving 5 bases between. Patients at the Seattle site were enrolled during active infection and followed longitudinally. The receptor was derived from a woman in her twenties or thirties with COVID-19, enrolled during active disease. The specimen was peripheral blood. The rearrangement joins TRBV15 to TRBJ2-7; D gene ambiguous. The CDR3 reads CATSRDQAYEQYF. CDR3 nucleotide sequence: TGTGCCACCAGCAGAGATCAGGCCTACGAGCAGTACTTC.